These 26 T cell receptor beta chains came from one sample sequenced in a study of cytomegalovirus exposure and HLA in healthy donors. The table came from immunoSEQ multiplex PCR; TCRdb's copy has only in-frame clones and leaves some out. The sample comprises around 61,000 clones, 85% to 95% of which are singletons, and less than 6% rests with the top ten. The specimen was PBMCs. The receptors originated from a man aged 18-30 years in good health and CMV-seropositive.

The CDR3 loop is CASSASRVNRGANEQFF. CDR3 DNA: TGTGCCAGCAGTGCATCACGGGTGAACAGGGGTGCAAATGAGCAGTTCTTC. The chain recombines TRBV6-1 with TRBJ2-1; TRBD1 matches 7 bases. J lost 7 bases, V lost 4 bases, and 16 bases had no gene match. The CDR3 totals 17 residues. Per the germline V gene, CDR1 is MNHNS and CDR2 is SASEGT.

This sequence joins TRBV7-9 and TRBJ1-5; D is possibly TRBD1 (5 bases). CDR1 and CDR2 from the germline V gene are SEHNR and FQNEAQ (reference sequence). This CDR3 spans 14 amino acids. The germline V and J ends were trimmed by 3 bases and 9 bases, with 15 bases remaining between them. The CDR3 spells CASSLVPPGVPQHF. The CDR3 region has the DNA TGTGCCAGCAGCTTGGTCCCTCCGGGGGTGCCCCAGCATTTT.

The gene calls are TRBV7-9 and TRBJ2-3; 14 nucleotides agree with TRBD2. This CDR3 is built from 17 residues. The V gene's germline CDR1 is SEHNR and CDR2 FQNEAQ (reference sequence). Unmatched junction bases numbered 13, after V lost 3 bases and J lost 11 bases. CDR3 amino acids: CASSFSPGTSGSEWQYF. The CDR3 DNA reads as TGTGCCAGCAGCTTTAGCCCCGGGACTAGCGGGAGTGAGTGGCAGTATTTT. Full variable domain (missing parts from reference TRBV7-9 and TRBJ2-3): DTGVSQNPRHKITKRGQNVTFRCDPISEHNRLYWYRQTLGQGPEFLTYFQNEAQLEKSRLLSDRFSAERPKGSFSTLEIQRTEQGDSAMYLCASSFSPGTSGSEWQYFGPGTRLTVL.

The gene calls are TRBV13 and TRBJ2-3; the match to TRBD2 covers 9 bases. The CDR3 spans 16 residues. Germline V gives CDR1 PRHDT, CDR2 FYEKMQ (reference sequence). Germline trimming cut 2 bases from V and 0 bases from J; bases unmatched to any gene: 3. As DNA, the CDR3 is TGTGCCAGCAGCTTATGGGCGGGAGGGAGCACAGATACGCAGTATTTT. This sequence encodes CASSLWAGGSTDTQYF.

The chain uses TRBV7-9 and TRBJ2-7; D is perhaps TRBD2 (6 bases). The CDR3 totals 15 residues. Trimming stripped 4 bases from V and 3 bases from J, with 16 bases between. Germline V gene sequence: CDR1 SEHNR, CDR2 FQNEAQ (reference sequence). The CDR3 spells CASSYVTGLRYEQYF. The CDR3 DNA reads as TGTGCCAGCAGCTATGTAACGGGACTCCGCTACGAGCAGTACTTC.

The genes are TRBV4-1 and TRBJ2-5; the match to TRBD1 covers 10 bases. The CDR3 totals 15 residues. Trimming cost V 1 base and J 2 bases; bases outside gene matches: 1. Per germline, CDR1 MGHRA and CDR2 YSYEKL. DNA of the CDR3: TGCGCCAGCAGCCAAGGGGACAGGGGACAAGAGACCCAGTACTTC. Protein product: CASSQGDRGQETQYF.

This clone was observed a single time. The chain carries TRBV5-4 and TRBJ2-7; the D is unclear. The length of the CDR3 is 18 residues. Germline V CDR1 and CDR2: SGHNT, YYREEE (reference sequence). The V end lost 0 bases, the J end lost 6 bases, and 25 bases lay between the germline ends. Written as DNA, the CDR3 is TGTGCCAGCAGCTTGGCTTGGTCAGCGAGCCGCCTCGACCTCGAGCAGTACTTC. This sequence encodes CASSLAWSASRLDLEQYF. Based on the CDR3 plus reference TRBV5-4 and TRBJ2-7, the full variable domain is ETGVTQSPTHLIKTRGQQVTLRCSSQSGHNTVSWYQQALGQGPQFIFQYYREEENGRGNFPPRFSGLQFPNYSSELNVNALELDDSALYLCASSLAWSASRLDLEQYFGPGTRLTVT.

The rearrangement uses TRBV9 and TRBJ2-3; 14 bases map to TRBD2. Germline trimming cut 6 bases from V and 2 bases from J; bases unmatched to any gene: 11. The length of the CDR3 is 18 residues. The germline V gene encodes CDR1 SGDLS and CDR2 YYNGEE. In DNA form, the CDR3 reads TGTGCCAGCAATAGGGGACTAGCGGGAGAGAGACCCACAGATACGCAGTATTTT. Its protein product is CASNRGLAGERPTDTQYF.

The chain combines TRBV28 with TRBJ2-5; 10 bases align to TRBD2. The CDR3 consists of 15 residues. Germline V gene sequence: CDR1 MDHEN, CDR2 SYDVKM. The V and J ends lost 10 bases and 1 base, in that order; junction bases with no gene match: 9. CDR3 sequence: CATRVAGGSQETQYF. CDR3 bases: TGTGCCACTCGAGTAGCGGGAGGATCCCAAGAGACCCAGTACTTC.

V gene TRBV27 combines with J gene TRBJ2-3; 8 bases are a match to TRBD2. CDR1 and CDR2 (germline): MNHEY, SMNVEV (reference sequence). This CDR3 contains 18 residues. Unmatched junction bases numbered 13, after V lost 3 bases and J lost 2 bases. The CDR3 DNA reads TGTGCCAGCAGTTTTCTTCCCTCGACTAGCGCGAACACAGATACGCAGTATTTT. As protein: CASSFLPSTSANTDTQYF.

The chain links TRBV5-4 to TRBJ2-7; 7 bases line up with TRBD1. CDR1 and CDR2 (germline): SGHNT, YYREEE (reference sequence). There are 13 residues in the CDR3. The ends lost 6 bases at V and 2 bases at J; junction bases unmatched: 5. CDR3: CASMDQGAYEQYF. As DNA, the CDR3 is TGTGCCAGCATGGACCAGGGGGCCTACGAGCAGTACTTC. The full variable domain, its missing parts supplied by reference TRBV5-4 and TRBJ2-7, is ETGVTQSPTHLIKTRGQQVTLRCSSQSGHNTVSWYQQALGQGPQFIFQYYREEENGRGNFPPRFSGLQFPNYSSELNVNALELDDSALYLCASMDQGAYEQYFGPGTRLTVT.

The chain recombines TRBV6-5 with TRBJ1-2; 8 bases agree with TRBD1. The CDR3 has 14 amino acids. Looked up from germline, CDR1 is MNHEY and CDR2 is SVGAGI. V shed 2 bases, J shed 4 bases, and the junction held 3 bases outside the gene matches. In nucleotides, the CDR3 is TGTGCCAGCAGTTACACAGGGGGGAGCTATGGCTACACCTTC. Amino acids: CASSYTGGSYGYTF.

The CDR3 reads CASSVQSGSSETQYF. DNA for the CDR3: TGTGCCAGCAGTGTCCAGAGCGGCAGTTCAGAGACCCAGTACTTC. The rearrangement links TRBV6-1 to TRBJ2-5, with a weak D call TRBD2 (5 bases). Deletions cut 4 bases from V and 4 bases from J, with 16 bases between. Germline CDR1 reads MNHNS; CDR2 reads SASEGT. The CDR3 consists of 15 residues.

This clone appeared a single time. The CDR3 sequence: CASSLGHRGNEQFF. CDR3 coding DNA: TGCGCCAGCAGCTTGGGACACAGGGGCAATGAGCAGTTCTTC. The V gene is TRBV5-1, the J gene TRBJ2-1, with TRBD1 identical over 7 bases. Per germline, CDR1 SGHRS and CDR2 YFSETQ. This CDR3 is 14 amino acids long. V gave up 0 bases and J gave up 6 bases; unmatched junction bases: 3.

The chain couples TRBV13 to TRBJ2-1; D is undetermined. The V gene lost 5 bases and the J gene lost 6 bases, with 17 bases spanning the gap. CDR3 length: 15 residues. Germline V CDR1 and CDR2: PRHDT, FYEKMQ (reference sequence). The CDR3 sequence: CASSNRAVAPNEQFF. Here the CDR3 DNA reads TGTGCCAGCAGCAATCGTGCTGTGGCCCCCAATGAGCAGTTCTTC.

CDR3 sequence: CASSLGAAIPFNEQFF. The CDR3, as DNA: TGCGCCAGCAGCTTGGGAGCGGCTATCCCCTTCAATGAGCAGTTCTTC. V gene TRBV5-1 combines with J gene TRBJ2-1, with D maybe TRBD2 (5 bases). Trimming removed 0 bases from V and 6 bases from J, with 16 bases in between. Germline lookup yields CDR1 SGHRS and CDR2 YFSETQ. The length of the CDR3 is 16 residues.

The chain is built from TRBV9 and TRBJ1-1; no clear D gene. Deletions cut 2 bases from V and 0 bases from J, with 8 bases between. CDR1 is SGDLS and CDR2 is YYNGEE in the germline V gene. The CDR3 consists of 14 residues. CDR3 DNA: TGTGCCAGCAGCGTTGGGCACCTGAACACTGAAGCTTTCTTT. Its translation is CASSVGHLNTEAFF.

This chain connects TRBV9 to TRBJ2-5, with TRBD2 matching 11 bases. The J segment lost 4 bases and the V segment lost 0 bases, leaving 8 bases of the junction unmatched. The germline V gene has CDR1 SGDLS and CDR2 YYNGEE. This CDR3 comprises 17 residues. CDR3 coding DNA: TGTGCCAGCAGCGTAGGGGCTAGCGGGAGGAGGGGAGAGACCCAGTACTTC. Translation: CASSVGASGRRGETQYF.

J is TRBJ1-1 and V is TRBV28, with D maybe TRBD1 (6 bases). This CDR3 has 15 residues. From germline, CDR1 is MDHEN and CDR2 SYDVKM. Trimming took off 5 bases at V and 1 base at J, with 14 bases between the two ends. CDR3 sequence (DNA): TGTGCCAGCAGTGGCTCCGGGACAACGAACACTGAAGCTTTCTTT. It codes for CASSGSGTTNTEAFF.

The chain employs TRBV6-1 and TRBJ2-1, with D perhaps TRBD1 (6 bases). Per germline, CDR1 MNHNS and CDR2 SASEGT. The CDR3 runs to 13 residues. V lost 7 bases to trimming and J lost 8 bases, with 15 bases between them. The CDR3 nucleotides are TGTGCCAGCATCTTACAGGGCTGGGATGAGCAGTTCTTC. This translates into CASILQGWDEQFF.

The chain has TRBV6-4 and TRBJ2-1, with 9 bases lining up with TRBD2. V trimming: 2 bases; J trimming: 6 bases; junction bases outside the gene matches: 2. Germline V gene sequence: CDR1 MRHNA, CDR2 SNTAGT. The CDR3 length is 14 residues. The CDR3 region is CASSDGTSSNEQFF. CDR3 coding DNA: TGTGCCAGCAGTGACGGGACTAGCAGCAATGAGCAGTTCTTC.

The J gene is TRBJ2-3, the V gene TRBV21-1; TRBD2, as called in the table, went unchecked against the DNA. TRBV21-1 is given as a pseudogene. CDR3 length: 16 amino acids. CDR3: CASIIPGLAGADTQYF. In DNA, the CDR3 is TGTGCCAGCATCATACCGGGACTAGCCGGTGCAGATACGCAGTATTTT.

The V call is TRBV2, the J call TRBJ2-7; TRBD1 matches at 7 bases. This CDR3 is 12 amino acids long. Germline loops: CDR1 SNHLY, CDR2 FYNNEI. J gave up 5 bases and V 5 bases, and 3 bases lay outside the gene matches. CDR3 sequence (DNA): TGTGCCAGCAGTTATGGGACAGACGAGCAGTACTTC. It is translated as CASSYGTDEQYF.

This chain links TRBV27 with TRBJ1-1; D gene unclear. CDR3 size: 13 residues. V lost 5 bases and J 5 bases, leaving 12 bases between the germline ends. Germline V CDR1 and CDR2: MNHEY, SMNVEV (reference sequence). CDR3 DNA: TGTGCCAGCAGTACCCAAACTGAAACTGAAGCTTTCTTT. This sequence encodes CASSTQTETEAFF.

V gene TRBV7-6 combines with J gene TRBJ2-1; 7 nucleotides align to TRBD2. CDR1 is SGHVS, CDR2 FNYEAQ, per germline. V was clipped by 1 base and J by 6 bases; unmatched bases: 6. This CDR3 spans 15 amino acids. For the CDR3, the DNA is TGTGCCAGCAGCTTAGGAGTAGCGGGTCCCAATGAGCAGTTCTTC. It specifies CASSLGVAGPNEQFF. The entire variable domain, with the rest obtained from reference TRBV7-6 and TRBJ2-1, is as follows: GAGVSQSPRYKVTKRGQDVALRCDPISGHVSLYWYRQALGQGPEFLTYFNYEAQQDKSGLPNDRFSAERPEGSISTLTIQRTEQRDSAMYRCASSLGVAGPNEQFFGPGTRLTVL.

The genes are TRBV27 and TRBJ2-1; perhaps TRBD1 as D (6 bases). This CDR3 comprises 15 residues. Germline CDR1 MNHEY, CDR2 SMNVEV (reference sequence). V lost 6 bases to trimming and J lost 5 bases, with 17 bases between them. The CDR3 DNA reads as TGTGCCAGCAGGGCCCCGCACAGGGATAACAATGAGCAGTTCTTC. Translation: CASRAPHRDNNEQFF.